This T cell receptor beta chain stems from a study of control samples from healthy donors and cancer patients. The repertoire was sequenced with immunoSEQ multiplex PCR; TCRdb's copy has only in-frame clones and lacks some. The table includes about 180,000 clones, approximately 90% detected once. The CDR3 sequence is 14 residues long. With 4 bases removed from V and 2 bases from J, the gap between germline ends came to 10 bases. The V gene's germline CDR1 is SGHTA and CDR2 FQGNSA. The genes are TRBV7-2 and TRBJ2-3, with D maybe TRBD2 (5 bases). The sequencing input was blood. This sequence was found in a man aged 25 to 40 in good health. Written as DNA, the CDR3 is TGTGCCAGCAGCTCCCGACTATACACAGATACGCAGTATTTT. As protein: CASSSRLYTDTQYF.